This is a list of T cell receptor beta chains from one sample in a study of tumor-infiltrating lymphocytes in primary liver carcinoma. A single record per CDR3 protein comes from TCRdb applying MiXCR to the multiplex PCR reads. The data contain 190,000 or so distinct CDR3 sequences, less than 75% of them singletons. Input material: peripheral blood. The receptors were sampled from a woman aged 60-70 years with primary liver carcinoma and hepatitis B virus infection. Both conserved end residues are part of each CDR3. A D gene is named only where the DNA matches it firmly. Size is stated for part of the rows, as once, few or many counts, or as a class when the clone is expanded.

>TRBJ1-1|few|NA|TRBV30
TGTGCCTGGAGGGCCCCGGGCAGGACTGAAGCTTTCTTT
CAWRAPGRTEAFF
>TRBJ2-3|few|NA|TRBV5-1
TGCGCCAGCAGCTTGGGAATTGCGGTTGGGGCAGATACGCAGTATTTT
CASSLGIAVGADTQYF
>TRBJ1-2|NA|NA|TRBV7-9
TGTGCCAGCACCCCACCCGAGGGCCTCTATGGCTACACCTTC
CASTPPEGLYGYTF
>TRBJ2-7|many|TRBD1|TRBV4-2
TGTGCCAGCAGCCAACCGGGACAGGGCGGCGAGCAGTACTTC
CASSQPGQGGEQYF
>TRBJ1-2|NA|NA|TRBV14
TGTGCCAGCAGCCTCTCCGGGTTTCGTGGCTACACCTTC
CASSLSGFRGYTF
>TRBJ2-7|NA|NA|TRBV5-1
TGCGCCAGCAGCTTGACTAGTGGGAGCAGCGAGCAGTACTTC
CASSLTSGSSEQYF
>TRBJ2-3|many|NA|TRBV6-1
TGTGCCAGCATGAAGGACGGCACAGATACGCAGTATTTT
CASMKDGTDTQYF
>TRBJ2-3|NA|NA|TRBV11-1
TGTGCCAGCAGCTTAGAGGGACACAGCCCCACAGATACACAGTATTTT
CASSLEGHSPTDTQYF
>TRBJ2-3|many|NA|TRBV28
TGTGCCAGCAGCCGAACGGGGGTTGGGGATACGCAGTATTTT
CASSRTGVGDTQYF
>TRBJ1-6|NA|TRBD1|TRBV28
TGTGCCAGCAGTTCGTCCCGGGACAGCCGCTCCCATAATTCACCCCTCCACTTT
CASSSSRDSRSHNSPLHF
>TRBJ2-6|NA|NA|TRBV28
TGTGCCAGCATGACCGGACTTAGGAGCTCTGGGGCCAACGTCCTGACTTTC
CASMTGLRSSGANVLTF
>TRBJ2-1|NA|TRBD2|TRBV11-2
TGTGCCGGCAGCTTAACTAGCGGGAGGGGCGGGCAGTTCTTC
CAGSLTSGRGGQFF
>TRBJ2-2|once|NA|TRBV11-2
TGTGCCAGCAGCCCAATGGCACTAGTGGTCAACACCGGGGAGCTGTTTTTT
CASSPMALVVNTGELFF
>TRBJ2-7|NA|NA|TRBV29-1
TGCAGCGATGGGGCCAGGGGACTATCGGAGCCCTACGAGCAGTACTTC
CSDGARGLSEPYEQYF
>TRBJ2-7|once|NA|TRBV6-1
TGTGCCAGCAGCGACCATGGCCGGACAAGGGTTTACGAGCAGTATTTC
CASSDHGRTRVYEQYF
>TRBJ2-7|NA|NA|TRBV6-1
TGTGCCAGCAGTGAGAACGGAGGACAAGCCTACGAGCAGTACTTC
CASSENGGQAYEQYF
>TRBJ2-1|NA|NA|TRBV4-1
TGCGCCAGCAGCCTTTTATCCAGGACCAGCAATGAGCAGTTCTTC
CASSLLSRTSNEQFF
>TRBJ1-4|NA|NA|TRBV6-5
TGTGCCAGCAGTTACTCGATCTGGAGGGGAATGGAAAAACTGTTTTTT
CASSYSIWRGMEKLFF
>TRBJ2-7|NA|NA|TRBV28
TGTGCCAGCAGAGTCTACGGGGGTATGGGTTCGTACGAGCAGTACTTC
CASRVYGGMGSYEQYF
>TRBJ1-3|NA|NA|TRBV5-8
TGTGCCCACGGAAAAGGGGTCGATGGAAACACCATATATTTT
CAHGKGVDGNTIYF
>TRBJ1-2|few|NA|TRBV10-3
TGTGCCATCAGTGAGCCCCCAAACTTGAATGGCTACACCTTC
CAISEPPNLNGYTF